These 20 T cell receptor beta chains share one sample of origin, sequenced in a study of early T cells in non-severe SARS-CoV-2 infection. One entry per CDR3 protein, called by TCRdb with MiXCR from the 5' RACE reads. The sample has 45,000 to 55,000 distinct CDR3 sequences, 6.2% seen once. The sample taken for sequencing was whole blood. The receptors shown here come from an adult who was a healthcare worker with PCR-confirmed SARS-CoV-2 infection or an uninfected control (not recorded which).

This clonotype occurred many times. V usage is TRBV5-8 and J usage is TRBJ1-2, with 7 bases lining up with TRBD1. V lost 3 bases to trimming and J lost 0 bases; unmatched junction nucleotides: 5. The CDR3 covers 15 residues. CDR1 is SGHTS and CDR2 is YDEGEE in the germline V gene. This chain's CDR3 is CASSSRDRPNYGYTF. CDR3 DNA: TGTGCCAGCAGCTCCCGGGACAGACCTAACTATGGCTACACCTTC.

This clonotype was detected many times. The chain carries TRBV25-1 and TRBJ1-5; D may be TRBD1 (5 bases). Germline V gene data show CDR1 as MGHDK and CDR2 as SYGVNS. CDR3 size: 14 residues. The V end was cut by 1 base, the J end by 6 bases, with 10 bases between. The CDR3 is CASSEWGGLQPQHF. For the CDR3, the DNA is TGTGCCAGCAGTGAATGGGGCGGGCTTCAGCCCCAGCATTTT. Full variable domain (missing parts from reference TRBV25-1 and TRBJ1-5): EADIYQTPRYLVIGTGKKITLECSQTMGHDKMYWYQQDPGMELHLIHYSYGVNSTEKGDLSSESTVSRIRTEHFPLTLESARPSHTSQYLCASSEWGGLQPQHFGDGTRLSIL.

There are many counts of this clonotype. This sequence joins TRBV29-1 and TRBJ1-1; D gene ambiguous. The CDR3 consists of 10 residues. Germline V gives CDR1 SQVTM, CDR2 ANQGSEA. Trimming left V 7 bases short and J 6 bases short, with 9 bases between. The DNA for the CDR3 is TGCAGCGCCCGGAAAGCTGAAGCTTTCTTT. Translated: CSARKAEAFF.

In its sample, this clonotype was seen a few times. The chain joins TRBV29-1 to TRBJ2-4, with D hard to call. The V and J ends lost 3 bases and 0 bases respectively, with 15 bases between them. Germline V gene data show CDR1 as SQVTM and CDR2 as ANQGSEA. CDR3 size: 16 residues. The CDR3 nucleotides read TGCAGCGTTGAGGGCAAACGACTCCTAGCCAAAAACATTCAGTACTTC. It translates to CSVEGKRLLAKNIQYF.

The sample holds many counts of this clonotype. The genes are TRBV2 and TRBJ1-2; 10 positions match TRBD1. In germline, CDR1 is SNHLY, CDR2 FYNNEI. V lost 6 bases to trimming and J lost 7 bases; unmatched junction nucleotides: 11. CDR3 size: 15 residues. The CDR3 sequence is CASRGDRGRSSGYTF. The CDR3 DNA sequence: TGTGCCAGCAGAGGCGACAGGGGGCGAAGCTCTGGCTACACCTTC.

This chain links TRBV20-1 with TRBJ2-7, with TRBD1 as a possible D gene (5 bases). The CDR3 consists of 15 residues. V gave up 0 bases and J gave up 3 bases, with 15 bases separating them. Germline loops: CDR1 DFQATT, CDR2 SNEGSKA (reference sequence). The CDR3 is CSAREIREGFYEQYF. The CDR3, as DNA: TGCAGTGCTAGAGAGATCAGGGAAGGTTTCTACGAGCAGTACTTC.

About this clonotype itself: Compared with germline, one end of the junction differs, possibly owing to a read error. The chain is built from TRBV7-2 and TRBJ2-3, with D tentatively TRBD1 (6 bases). Germline V CDR1 and CDR2: SGHTA, FQGNSA. There are 14 residues in the CDR3. The CDR3 nucleotides read TGTGTCAGCACCCGACAGGCCCCCACAGATACGCAGTATTTT. This encodes CVSTRQAPTDTQYF.

In this sample, this clonotype turned up many times. The rearrangement links TRBV12-3 or TRBV12-4 to TRBJ2-1, with 7 nucleotides matching TRBD1. This CDR3 contains 15 residues. The ends lost 6 bases at V and 0 bases at J; junction bases unmatched: 5. CDR3 loop: CASRARDSSYNEQFF. As DNA, the CDR3 is TGTGCCAGCAGGGCCCGGGACAGCTCCTACAATGAGCAGTTCTTC.

This clonotype was observed many times. This chain uses TRBV25-1 with TRBJ1-1; D is ambiguous. Germline assignment: CDR1 MGHDK and CDR2 SYGVNS. The CDR3 length is 15 residues. Trimming took 4 bases from V and 1 from J, leaving 13 bases between them. The CDR3 coding sequence is TGTGCCAGCAGTGGAAGGATGATAGCGAACACTGAAGCTTTCTTT. Encoded protein: CASSGRMIANTEAFF.

The gene calls are TRBV2 and TRBJ1-4; TRBD1 agrees at 7 bases. This CDR3 spans 15 amino acids. Per the germline V gene, CDR1 is SNHLY and CDR2 is FYNNEI. V was clipped by 3 bases and J by 1 base; unmatched bases: 2. The CDR3 DNA sequence: TGTGCCAGCAGTGATCCAGGGGGAACTAATGAAAAACTGTTTTTT. Its translation: CASSDPGGTNEKLFF.

The table lists this clonotype with a few counts. V gene TRBV2 combines with J gene TRBJ1-1; 10 nucleotides align to TRBD1. Germline values: CDR1 SNHLY, CDR2 FYNNEI. This CDR3 comprises 14 residues. The V and J ends lost 6 bases and 4 bases, in that order; junction bases with no gene match: 5. In nucleotides, the CDR3 is TGTGCCAGCAGGGCTGGACAGGGGGGCACTGAAGCTTTCTTT. Translating it yields CASRAGQGGTEAFF.

The rearrangement joins TRBV5-4 to TRBJ2-5, with D perhaps matching TRBD1 or TRBD2 (5 bases each). Germline lookup yields CDR1 SGHNT and CDR2 YYREEE (reference sequence). This CDR3 spans 15 amino acids. V gave up 0 bases and J gave up 4 bases, with 13 bases separating them. CDR3 sequence reads: CASSLGTRDGETQYF. The CDR3 DNA is TGTGCCAGCAGCTTGGGGACAAGGGACGGAGAGACCCAGTACTTC. Supplemented by reference TRBV5-4 and TRBJ2-5, the full variable domain reads ETGVTQSPTHLIKTRGQQVTLRCSSQSGHNTVSWYQQALGQGPQFIFQYYREEENGRGNFPPRFSGLQFPNYSSELNVNALELDDSALYLCASSLGTRDGETQYFGPGTRLLVL.

This clonotype has ten or more counts. The V and J genes are TRBV7-9 and TRBJ1-5; no firm D call. This CDR3 has 12 residues. V shed 1 base and J shed 6 bases, with 4 bases lying between them. Germline V gives CDR1 SEHNR, CDR2 FQNEAQ (reference sequence). The CDR3 sequence is CASSLVGQPQHF. CDR3 bases: TGTGCCAGCAGCTTAGTCGGTCAGCCCCAGCATTTT.

The chain carries TRBV11-2 and TRBJ2-3; possibly TRBD2 for D (5 bases). CDR1 SGHAT and CDR2 FQNNGV come from the germline V gene. Trimming took 5 bases from V and 0 from J, leaving 15 bases between them. The length of the CDR3 is 16 residues. The CDR3, as DNA: TGTGCCAGCAGCCCCAAAGGAGCGGATAGCACAGATACGCAGTATTTT. Amino acid sequence: CASSPKGADSTDTQYF.

Ten or more counts support this clonotype. The chain links TRBV3-1 to TRBJ2-5; D tentatively fits TRBD1 or TRBD2 (5 bases each). Per the germline V gene, CDR1 is LGHDT and CDR2 is YNNKEL (reference sequence). V lost 0 bases, J lost 7 bases, and 15 bases lay in between. The CDR3 has 15 amino acids. CDR3 in amino acids: CASSQDHGTRGTQYF. Here the CDR3 DNA reads TGTGCCAGCAGCCAAGATCACGGGACCCGTGGGACCCAGTACTTC.

This clonotype has just a few counts. The chain carries TRBV6-6 and TRBJ2-1; D tentatively fits TRBD1 or TRBD2 (5 bases each). There are 15 residues in the CDR3. Germline lookup yields CDR1 MNHNY and CDR2 SVGAGI (reference sequence). The V gene lost 7 bases and the J gene lost 3 bases, with 16 bases spanning the gap. CDR3: CASIPGASIYNEQFF. The CDR3 DNA reads TGTGCCAGCATCCCCGGGGCGAGTATCTACAATGAGCAGTTCTTC.

This clonotype was seen a few times. The CDR3, as DNA: TGTGCCAGCAGCCATCGGGACAGGGTAAACTATGGCTACACCTTC. This sequence encodes CASSHRDRVNYGYTF. The chain couples TRBV3-1 to TRBJ1-2; 9 positions match TRBD1. The J segment lost 2 bases and the V segment lost 3 bases, leaving 4 bases of the junction unmatched. Looked up from germline, CDR1 is LGHDT and CDR2 is YNNKEL (reference sequence). This CDR3 comprises 15 residues. Looking up the rest from reference TRBV3-1 and TRBJ1-2 gives the full variable domain: DTAVSQTPKYLVTQMGNDKSIKCEQNLGHDTMYWYKQDSKKFLKIMFSYNNKELIINETVPNRFSPKSPDKAHLNLHINSLELGDSAVYFCASSHRDRVNYGYTFGSGTRLTVV.

Many counts were recorded for this clonotype. The V and J genes are TRBV7-9 and TRBJ2-7; 8 bases fit TRBD1. This CDR3 has 15 residues. The germline V gene encodes CDR1 SEHNR and CDR2 FQNEAQ (reference sequence). V gave up 3 bases and J gave up 4 bases; unmatched junction bases: 8. As DNA, the CDR3 is TGTGCCAGCAGCTTCGGACAGGGCCCCCATTACGAGCAGTACTTC. It is translated as CASSFGQGPHYEQYF.

This clonotype has just a few counts. This chain connects TRBV6-2 or TRBV6-3 to TRBJ2-7, with unresolved D. V was shortened by 2 bases and J by 0 bases, with 8 bases between the two germline ends. Germline loops: CDR1 MNHEY, CDR2 SVGEGT. The CDR3 runs to 14 residues. Here the CDR3 DNA reads TGTGCCAGCAGTTACAGGGCGGCCTCCTACGAGCAGTACTTC. Translating gives CASSYRAASYEQYF.

This clonotype was detected ten times or more. The chain links TRBV20-1 to TRBJ2-5; D is perhaps TRBD2 (7 bases). The V end lost 4 bases, the J end lost 2 bases, and 23 bases lay between the germline ends. This CDR3 is built from 17 residues. Germline loops: CDR1 DFQATT, CDR2 SNEGSKA (reference sequence). The CDR3 protein is CSAKSPDGGALQETQYF. DNA of the CDR3: TGCAGTGCTAAGTCTCCTGATGGGGGGGCCTTACAAGAGACCCAGTACTTC.